A single sample is the source of the 2 T cell receptor beta chains below, sequenced in a study of CD8+ T cells in alopecia areata. RNA extraction and reverse transcription yielded cDNA as sequencing template. Method: immunoSEQ multiplex PCR; TCRdb's copy keeps in-frame clones and lacks some. Among 180,000 or so clones listed, nearly 60% were seen once. As to treatment: oral pan-JAK inhibitor, 5-10 mg twice daily. Sequences were derived from CD4+ T cells sorted from blood, sampled at week 24, from a patient treated with tofacitinib. The receptors here all came from a human donor with alopecia areata.

This clone came up a few times. The chain combines TRBV29-1 with TRBJ1-1; D is unresolved. Trimming took 5 bases from V and 4 from J, leaving 14 bases between them. Germline assignment: CDR1 SQVTM and CDR2 ANQGSEA. This CDR3 is built from 13 residues. The CDR3 coding sequence is TGCAGCGTTCGGGGAGGTAAGGGCACTGAAGCTTTCTTT. Its translation: CSVRGGKGTEAFF.

This clone was seen a handful of times. The chain links TRBV7-2 to TRBJ1-4, with 7 bases that match TRBD1. V dropped 5 bases and J dropped 5; count of bases not matched to a gene: 8. Per the germline V gene, CDR1 is SGHTA and CDR2 is FQGNSA. This CDR3 is built from 15 residues. CDR3 in DNA: TGTGCCAGCAGCGCTCAGGGACAGTTCAATGAAAAACTGTTTTTT. Translated: CASSAQGQFNEKLFF.